This T cell receptor (beta chain) was found in a study of blood T cell repertoires in COVID-19. The overall study: Acute and convalescent COVID-19 samples came from the United States, Italy and Spain. Nucleic acid was either cDNA or gDNA, and it came from T cells, B-cell-depleted T cells, or PBMCs.

The germline V gene encodes CDR1 LNHDA and CDR2 SQIVND (reference sequence). The CDR3 loop spans 15 amino acids. Germline trimming cut 6 bases from V and 4 bases from J; bases unmatched to any gene: 7. Authors' analysis steps: Nucleated cell number was recorded as an estimate derived from reference gene primer amplification. TCRdb keeps only in-frame clones here, not all; method: immunoSEQ multiplex PCR. D and trimming come from the DNA, and the V and J calls and clone size come from that table. The table shows 210,000 or so clones, with around 82% occurring only once. Sequenced sample: peripheral blood. This receptor was taken from a woman aged 40 to 55 with acute or convalescent COVID-19. The rearrangement uses TRBV19 and TRBJ1-2, with 11 bases that match TRBD1. CDR3 sequence reads: CASRDRGRETYGYTF. CDR3 sequence (DNA): TGTGCCAGTAGGGACAGGGGGCGCGAAACCTATGGCTACACCTTC.